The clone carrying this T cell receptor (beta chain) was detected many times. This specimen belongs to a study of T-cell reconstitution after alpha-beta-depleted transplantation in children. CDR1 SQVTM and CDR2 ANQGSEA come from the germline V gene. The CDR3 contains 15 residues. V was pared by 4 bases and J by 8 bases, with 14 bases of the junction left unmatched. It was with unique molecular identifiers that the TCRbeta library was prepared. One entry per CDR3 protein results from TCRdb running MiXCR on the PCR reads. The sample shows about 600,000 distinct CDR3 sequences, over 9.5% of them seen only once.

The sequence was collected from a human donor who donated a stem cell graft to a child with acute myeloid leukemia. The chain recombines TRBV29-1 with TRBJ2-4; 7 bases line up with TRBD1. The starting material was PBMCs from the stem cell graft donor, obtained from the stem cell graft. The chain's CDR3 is CSVVDRVVIEDIQYF. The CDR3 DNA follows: TGCAGCGTTGTAGACAGGGTGGTGATAGAGGACATTCAGTACTTC.